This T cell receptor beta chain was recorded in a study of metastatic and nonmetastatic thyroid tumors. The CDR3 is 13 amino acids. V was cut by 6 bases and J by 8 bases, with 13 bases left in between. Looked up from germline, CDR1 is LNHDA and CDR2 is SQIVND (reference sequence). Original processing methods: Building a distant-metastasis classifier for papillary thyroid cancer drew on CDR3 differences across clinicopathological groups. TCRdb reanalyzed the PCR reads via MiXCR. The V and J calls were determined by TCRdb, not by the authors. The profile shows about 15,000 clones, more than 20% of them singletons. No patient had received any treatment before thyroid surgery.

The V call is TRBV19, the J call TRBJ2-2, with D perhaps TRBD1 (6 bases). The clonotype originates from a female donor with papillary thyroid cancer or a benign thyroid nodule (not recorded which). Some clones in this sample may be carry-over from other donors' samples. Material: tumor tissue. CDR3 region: CASRGRGAGELFF. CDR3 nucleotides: TGTGCCAGTAGAGGCAGGGGAGCGGGGGAGCTGTTTTTT.